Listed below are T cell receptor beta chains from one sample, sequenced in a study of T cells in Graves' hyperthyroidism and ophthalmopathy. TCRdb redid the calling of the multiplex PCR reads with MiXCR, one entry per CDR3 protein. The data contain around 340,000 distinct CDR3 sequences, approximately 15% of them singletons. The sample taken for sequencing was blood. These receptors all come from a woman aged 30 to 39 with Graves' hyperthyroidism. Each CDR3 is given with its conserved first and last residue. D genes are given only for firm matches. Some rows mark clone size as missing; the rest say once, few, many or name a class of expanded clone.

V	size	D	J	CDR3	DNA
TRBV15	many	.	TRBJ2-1	CATSRERLNGNEQFF	TGTGCCACCAGCAGAGAACGGCTTAACGGCAATGAGCAGTTCTTC
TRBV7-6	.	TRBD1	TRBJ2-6	CASSPGGQGRAGANVLTF	TGTGCCAGCAGCCCCGGGGGACAGGGGAGGGCTGGGGCCAACGTCCTGACTTTC
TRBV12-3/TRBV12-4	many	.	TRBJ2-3	CASSPGSGADTQYF	TGTGCCAGCAGTCCCGGGAGCGGAGCAGATACGCAGTATTTT
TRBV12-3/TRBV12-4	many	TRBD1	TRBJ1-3	CASNNRGRGPIGNTIYF	TGTGCCAGCAACAATCGGGGCAGGGGGCCAATTGGAAACACCATATATTTT
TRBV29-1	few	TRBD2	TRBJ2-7	CSVEGTSGRGYYEQYF	TGCAGCGTTGAGGGGACTAGCGGGAGGGGTTACTACGAGCAGTACTTC
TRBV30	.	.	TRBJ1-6	CAYTHKSTGNSPLHF	TGTGCCTATACCCATAAGTCAACTGGGAATTCACCCCTCCACTTT
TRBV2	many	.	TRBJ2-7	CASTGALYEQYF	TGTGCCAGCACGGGAGCCCTTTACGAGCAGTACTTC
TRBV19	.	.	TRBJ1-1	CASTGGEAFF	TGTGCCAGTACGGGGGGTGAAGCTTTCTTT
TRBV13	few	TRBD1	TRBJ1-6	CASSQQGVSPLHF	TGTGCCAGCAGCCAACAGGGGGTTTCACCCCTCCACTTT
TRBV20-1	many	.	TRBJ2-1	CSARVLASNRDEQFF	TGCAGTGCTAGAGTCCTAGCGTCAAATCGGGATGAGCAGTTCTTC
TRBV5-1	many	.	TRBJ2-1	CASSLGSWDEQFF	TGCGCCAGCAGCTTGGGTTCCTGGGATGAGCAGTTCTTC
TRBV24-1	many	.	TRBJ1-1	CATSGPMNTEAFF	TGTGCCACCAGTGGTCCTATGAACACTGAAGCTTTCTTT
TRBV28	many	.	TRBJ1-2	CASSWGVYGYTF	TGTGCCAGCAGTTGGGGAGTTTATGGCTACACCTTC
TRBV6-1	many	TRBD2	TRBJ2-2	CASSYSGRASGELFF	TGTGCCAGCAGTTATAGCGGGAGGGCCTCCGGGGAGCTGTTTTTT
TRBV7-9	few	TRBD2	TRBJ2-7	CASSLGQWARGRSAYEQYF	TGTGCCAGCAGCTTAGGTCAGTGGGCTCGCGGGAGGTCCGCGTACGAGCAGTACTTC
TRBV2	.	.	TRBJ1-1	CASSEVHGNTEAFF	TGTGCCAGCAGTGAAGTTCACGGAAACACTGAAGCTTTCTTT
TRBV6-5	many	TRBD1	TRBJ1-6	CASSGQAYNSPLHF	TGTGCCAGCAGCGGACAGGCGTATAATTCACCCCTCCACTTT
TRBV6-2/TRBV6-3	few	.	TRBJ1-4	CASSTPLNNEKLFF	TGTGCCAGCAGTACCCCGCTTAACAATGAAAAACTGTTTTTT
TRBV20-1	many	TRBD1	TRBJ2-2	CSARGFRTGDSRNTGELFF	TGCAGTGCTAGAGGGTTCCGGACAGGGGATTCCCGGAACACCGGGGAGCTGTTTTTT
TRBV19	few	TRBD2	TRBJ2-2	CASSIRLAPTGELFF	TGTGCCAGTAGTATACGACTAGCCCCTACCGGGGAGCTGTTTTTT
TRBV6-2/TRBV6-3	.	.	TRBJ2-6	CASSDSGRANVLTF	TGTGCCAGCAGTGACTCGGGGAGGGCCAACGTCCTGACTTTC
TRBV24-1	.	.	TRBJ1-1	CATSDASTGAEAFF	TGTGCCACCAGTGATGCTTCGACCGGGGCTGAAGCTTTCTTT
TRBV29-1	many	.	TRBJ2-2	CSATNTGELFF	TGCAGCGCCACTAACACCGGGGAGCTGTTTTTT
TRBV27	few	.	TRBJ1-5	CASSLSGGYSNQPQHF	TGTGCCAGCAGTTTATCGGGGGGGTATAGCAATCAGCCCCAGCATTTT
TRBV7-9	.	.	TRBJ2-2	CASSPPQWAQVTRGELFF	TGTGCCAGCAGCCCCCCCCAATGGGCCCAAGTAACACGAGGGGAGCTGTTTTTT
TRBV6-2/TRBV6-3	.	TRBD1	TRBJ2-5	CASRRAGGVLETQYF	TGTGCCAGCAGAAGGGCAGGGGGAGTATTGGAGACCCAGTACTTC
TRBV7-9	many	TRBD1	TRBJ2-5	CASSRDRDMETQYF	TGTGCCAGCTCCCGGGACAGGGATATGGAGACCCAGTACTTC
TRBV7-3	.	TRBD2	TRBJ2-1	CASSQQALAGEAGEQFF	TGTGCCAGCAGCCAACAAGCGCTCGCGGGAGAAGCGGGTGAGCAGTTCTTC
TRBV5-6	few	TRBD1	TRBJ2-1	CASRYRDRGPFF	TGTGCCAGCAGATATAGGGACAGGGGCCCGTTCTTC
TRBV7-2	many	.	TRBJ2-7	CASSRGWGAISSYEQYF	TGTGCCAGCTCCCGGGGTTGGGGGGCGATAAGCTCCTACGAGCAGTACTTC
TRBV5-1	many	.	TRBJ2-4	CASSSGRGAKNIQYF	TGCGCCAGCAGCTCGGGACGGGGAGCCAAAAACATTCAGTACTTC
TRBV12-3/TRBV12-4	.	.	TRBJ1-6	CASRRGDSPLHF	TGTGCCAGCAGGCGTGGGGATTCACCCCTCCACTTT
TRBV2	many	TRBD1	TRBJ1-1	CASSRDSPVINTEAFF	TGTGCCAGCAGTCGGGACAGTCCGGTCATAAACACTGAAGCTTTCTTT
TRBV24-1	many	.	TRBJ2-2	CATSAGSWGTGELFF	TGTGCCACCAGTGCGGGATCTTGGGGCACCGGGGAGCTGTTTTTT
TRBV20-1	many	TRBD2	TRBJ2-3	CSARGASGRGDTQYF	TGCAGTGCTAGAGGAGCCAGCGGGAGGGGAGATACGCAGTATTTT
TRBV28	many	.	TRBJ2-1	CASSTQGGPGQQFF	TGTGCCAGCAGTACCCAGGGGGGGCCAGGTCAGCAGTTCTTC
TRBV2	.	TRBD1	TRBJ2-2	CASGTRQGAVNTGELFF	TGTGCCAGCGGAACCCGACAGGGGGCTGTAAACACCGGGGAGCTGTTTTTT
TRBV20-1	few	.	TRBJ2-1	CSASSGVRVNNEQFF	TGCAGTGCTAGTTCGGGCGTTCGAGTGAACAATGAGCAGTTCTTC
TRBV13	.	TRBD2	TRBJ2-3	CASSLGREGYTDTQYF	TGTGCCAGCAGCTTAGGGCGGGAGGGATACACAGATACGCAGTATTTT
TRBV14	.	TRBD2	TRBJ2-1	CASSQEFGGRTHNEQFF	TGTGCCAGCAGCCAAGAATTCGGCGGGAGGACACACAATGAGCAGTTCTTC
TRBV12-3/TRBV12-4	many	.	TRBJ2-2	CASSPRQTSGELFF	TGTGCCAGCAGCCCTAGACAGACTAGCGGGGAGCTGTTTTTT
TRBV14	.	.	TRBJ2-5	CASSQVRGSRETQYF	TGTGCCAGCAGCCAAGTCCGAGGGTCACGGGAGACCCAGTACTTC
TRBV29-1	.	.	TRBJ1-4	CSTRQGSGEKLFF	TGCAGCACCCGTCAAGGGAGTGGTGAAAAACTGTTTTTT
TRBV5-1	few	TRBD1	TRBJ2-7	CASSRLGTGGYEQYF	TGCGCCAGCAGCCGGCTTGGGACAGGGGGCTACGAGCAGTACTTC
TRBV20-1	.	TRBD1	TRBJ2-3	CSARDGDRRGTDTQYF	TGCAGTGCTAGAGATGGGGACAGAAGGGGCACAGATACGCAGTATTTT
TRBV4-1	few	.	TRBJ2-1	CASSHPDTRDEQFF	TGCGCCAGCAGCCACCCGGACACGAGAGATGAGCAGTTCTTC
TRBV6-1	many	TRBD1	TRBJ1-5	CASSTGVNQPQHF	TGTGCCAGCAGTACAGGGGTCAATCAGCCCCAGCATTTT
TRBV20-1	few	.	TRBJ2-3	CSATWPRPDTQYF	TGCAGTGCCACTTGGCCTCGCCCAGATACGCAGTATTTT